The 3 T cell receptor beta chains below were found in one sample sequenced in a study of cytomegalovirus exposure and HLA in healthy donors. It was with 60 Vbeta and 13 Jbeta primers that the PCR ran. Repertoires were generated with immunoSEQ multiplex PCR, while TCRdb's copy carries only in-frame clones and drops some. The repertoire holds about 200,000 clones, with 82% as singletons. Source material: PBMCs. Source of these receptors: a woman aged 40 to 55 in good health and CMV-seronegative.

The CDR3 sequence: CASSERQDNPTQYF. Written as DNA, the CDR3 is TGTGCCAGCAGTGAACGGCAGGACAATCCTACCCAGTACTTC. The chain couples TRBV2 to TRBJ2-5, with D perhaps matching TRBD1 (5 bases). Trimming took 2 bases from V and 8 from J, leaving 15 bases between them. The CDR3 extends over 14 amino acids. CDR1 is SNHLY and CDR2 is FYNNEI in the germline V gene.

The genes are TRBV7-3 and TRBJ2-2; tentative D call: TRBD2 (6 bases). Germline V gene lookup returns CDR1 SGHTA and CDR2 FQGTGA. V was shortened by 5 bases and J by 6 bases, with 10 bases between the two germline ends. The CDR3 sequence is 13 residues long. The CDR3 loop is CASSAGRAGELFF. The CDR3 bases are TGTGCCAGCAGCGCCGGGAGAGCCGGGGAGCTGTTTTTT.

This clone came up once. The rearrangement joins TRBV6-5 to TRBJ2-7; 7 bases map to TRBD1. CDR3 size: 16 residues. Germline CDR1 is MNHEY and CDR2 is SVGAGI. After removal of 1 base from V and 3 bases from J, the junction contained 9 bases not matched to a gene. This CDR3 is CASSYYPQGSIYEQYF. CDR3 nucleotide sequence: TGTGCCAGCAGTTACTACCCACAGGGGAGTATCTACGAGCAGTACTTC.